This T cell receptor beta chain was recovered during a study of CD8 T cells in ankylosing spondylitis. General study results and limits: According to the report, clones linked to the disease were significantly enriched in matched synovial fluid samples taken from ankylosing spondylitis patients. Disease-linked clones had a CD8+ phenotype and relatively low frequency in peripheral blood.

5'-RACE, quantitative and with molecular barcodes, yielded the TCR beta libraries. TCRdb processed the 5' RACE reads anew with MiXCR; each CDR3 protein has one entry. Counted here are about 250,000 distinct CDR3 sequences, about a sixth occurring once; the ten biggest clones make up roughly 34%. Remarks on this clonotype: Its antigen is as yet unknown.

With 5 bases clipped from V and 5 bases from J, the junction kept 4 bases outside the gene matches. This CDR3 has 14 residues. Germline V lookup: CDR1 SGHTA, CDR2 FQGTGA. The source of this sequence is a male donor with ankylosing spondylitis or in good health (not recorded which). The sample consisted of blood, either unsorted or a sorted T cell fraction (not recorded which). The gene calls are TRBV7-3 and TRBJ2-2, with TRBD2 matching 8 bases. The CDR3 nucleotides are TGTGCCAGCAGCCAGACTAGCGAAACCGGGGAGCTGTTTTTT. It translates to CASSQTSETGELFF. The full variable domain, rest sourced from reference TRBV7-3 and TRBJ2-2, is GAGVSQTPSNKVTEKGKYVELRCDPISGHTALYWYRQSLGQGPEFLIYFQGTGAADDSGLPNDRFFAVRPEGSVSTLKIQRTERGDSAVYLCASSQTSETGELFFGEGSRLTVL.